These 5 T cell receptor beta chains were all obtained from the same sample, sequenced in a study of blood T cell repertoires in COVID-19. Some clones are missing from TCRdb's copy, which holds only in-frame ones; the method was immunoSEQ multiplex PCR. The repertoire holds 110,000 or so clones, with 65% to 80% as singletons. Sequencing used peripheral blood. Every receptor here comes from a woman aged 70-85 years with acute or convalescent COVID-19.

This clone was detected only a few times. The rearrangement uses TRBV6-1 and TRBJ1-2; D gene uncertain. Between the trimmed V and J ends, which lost 2 bases and 4 bases, there was a span of 8 bases. The CDR3 totals 13 residues. Germline assignment: CDR1 MNHNS and CDR2 SASEGT. DNA for the CDR3: TGTGCCAGCAGTGAATTGCGCCCCTATGGCTACACCTTC. It yields the protein CASSELRPYGYTF.

The chain uses TRBV6-2 or TRBV6-3 and TRBJ1-5; 8 bases line up with TRBD1. The germline CDR1 and CDR2 sequences are MNHEY and SVGEGT. This CDR3 comprises 16 residues. The J segment lost 6 bases and the V segment lost 0 bases, leaving 7 bases of the junction unmatched. The CDR3 loop reads CASSYSGTGGGQPQHF. Here the CDR3 DNA reads TGTGCCAGCAGTTACTCGGGGACAGGAGGGGGTCAGCCCCAGCATTTT.

This chain links TRBV6-1 with TRBJ1-5, with TRBD1 identical over 8 bases. This CDR3 region has 17 residues. V shed 4 bases, J shed 2 bases, and the junction held 10 bases outside the gene matches. CDR1 MNHNS and CDR2 SASEGT come from the germline V gene. CDR3 DNA sequence: TGTGCCAGCAGTGCCCCTCAGGGGGCGCCGGGCAATCAGCCCCAGCATTTT. It yields the protein CASSAPQGAPGNQPQHF.

This clone was seen a handful of times. This chain uses TRBV5-1 with TRBJ1-4; 9 bases match TRBD1. Germline-derived CDR1 and CDR2 are SGHRS and YFSETQ. Trimming removed 4 bases from V and 6 bases from J; junction bases left unmatched: 4. There are 14 residues in the CDR3. The CDR3 DNA reads TGCGCCAGCAGCCGGGACAGGGTTTATGAAAAACTGTTTTTT. Protein: CASSRDRVYEKLFF.

The V and J genes are TRBV13 and TRBJ1-3; D is undetermined. V was clipped by 5 bases and J by 0 bases, with 2 bases between them. CDR3 length equals 12 residues. The germline V gene has CDR1 PRHDT and CDR2 FYEKMQ (reference sequence). As DNA, the CDR3 is TGTGCCAGCAGCCACTCTGGAAACACCATATATTTT. Translated: CASSHSGNTIYF.